The T cell receptor beta chain described here comes from a study of T cells in Graves' hyperthyroidism and ophthalmopathy. General study points: Using 13 V-J features, a model discriminated ophthalmopathy from stable hyperthyroidism. In blood, most of the thyroid clonotypes expanded above 0.001 were also present.

About this clonotype itself: Its antigen is currently unknown.

Germline V gives CDR1 MDHEN, CDR2 SYDVKM. Germline trimming cut 5 bases from V and 5 bases from J; bases unmatched to any gene: 12. The length of the CDR3 is 16 residues. What was amplified from RNA transcripts were TCR beta CDR3 regions. The TCR CDR3 was amplified in a first-round RT-PCR using the HTBI primer set. TCRdb redid the calling of the multiplex PCR reads with MiXCR, one entry per CDR3 protein. The sample includes some 570,000 distinct CDR3 sequences, 15% to 20% of them seen just once. It was uncontrolled infection, other autoimmune disease, pregnancy or lactation that excluded patients. This TCR was recovered from a young woman with Graves' ophthalmopathy. This chain links TRBV28 with TRBJ2-3; 8 bases agree with TRBD2. Sample: blood. The CDR3 here is CASSATGGGPIDTQYF. As DNA, the CDR3 is TGTGCCAGCAGTGCCACGGGGGGGGGGCCAATAGATACGCAGTATTTT.